Shown below are 29 T cell receptor beta chains from a single sample sequenced in a study of blood T cell repertoires in COVID-19. Data came from immunoSEQ multiplex PCR; TCRdb stores just in-frame clones and leaves some out. The sample shows about 58,000 clones, about 85% of them seen only once. Material for sequencing was peripheral blood. The source is a human donor in a cohort sampled during active COVID-19.

The chain couples TRBV30 to TRBJ1-5; 11 bases fit TRBD1. There are 14 residues in the CDR3. Germline CDR1 is GTSNPN and CDR2 is SVGIG (reference sequence). V lost 3 bases to trimming and J lost 6 bases; unmatched junction nucleotides: 4. CDR3 in DNA: TGTGCCTGGAGCGCCGGGACAGGGGGTCAGCCCCAGCATTTT. Protein product: CAWSAGTGGQPQHF. Drawing the rest from reference TRBV30 and TRBJ1-5, the complete variable domain is SQTIHQWPATLVQPVGSPLSLECTVEGTSNPNLYWYRQAAGRGLQLLFYSVGIGQISSEVPQNLSASRPQDRQFILSSKKLLLSDSGFYLCAWSAGTGGQPQHFGDGTRLSIL.

V gene TRBV6-5 combines with J gene TRBJ1-6, with D unresolved. The length of the CDR3 is 15 residues. CDR1 MNHEY and CDR2 SVGAGI come from the germline V gene. V was clipped by 6 bases and J by 10 bases, with 19 bases between them. CDR3 nucleotide sequence: TGTGCCAGCAGGGCGTACGGGGTCGATGCCTCACCCCTCCACTTT. Translation gives CASRAYGVDASPLHF.

The chain joins TRBV2 to TRBJ1-2; a possible D gene is TRBD1 (6 bases). CDR1 is SNHLY, CDR2 FYNNEI, per germline. This CDR3 has 11 amino acids. V lost 8 bases to trimming and J lost 7 bases, with 11 bases between them. CDR3 region: CASGQTVGYTF. CDR3 nucleotide sequence: TGTGCCAGCGGACAGACGGTTGGCTACACCTTC.

The chain links TRBV29-1 to TRBJ2-3, with 7 bases that match TRBD2. Germline CDR1 reads SQVTM; CDR2 reads ANQGSEA. CDR3 length: 11 amino acids. The V segment lost 7 bases and the J segment 5 bases; nucleotides outside the gene matches: 3. The CDR3 protein is CSAAGVDTQYF. The CDR3 DNA is TGCAGCGCCGCGGGGGTAGATACGCAGTATTTT.

The chain is built from TRBV14 and TRBJ2-4; D is perhaps TRBD2 (5 bases). CDR3 length: 11 residues. V was cut by 3 bases and J by 8 bases, with 5 bases left in between. Germline assignment: CDR1 SGHDN and CDR2 FVKESK. The CDR3 here is CASSHGDIQYF. CDR3 bases: TGTGCCAGCAGCCACGGGGACATTCAGTACTTC.

V is TRBV5-6 and J is TRBJ1-1; maybe TRBD1 (6 bases). V lost 1 base and J 4 bases, leaving 14 bases between the germline ends. The CDR3 sequence is 15 residues long. Germline assignment: CDR1 SGHDT and CDR2 YYEEEE. Written as DNA, the CDR3 is TGTGCCAGCAGCTTGCTGGGGGCGCGTTTCACTGAAGCTTTCTTT. It codes for CASSLLGARFTEAFF.

In its sample, this clone was seen many times. V is TRBV20-1 and J is TRBJ2-1, with D perhaps TRBD2 (5 bases). This CDR3 region has 13 residues. The V gene's germline CDR1 is DFQATT and CDR2 SNEGSKA (reference sequence). Trimming removed 3 bases at V and 9 bases at J, with 15 bases between. CDR3 coding DNA: TGCAGTGCTAGTCTACTTAGACGGGGTGAGCAGTTCTTC. Amino acid sequence: CSASLLRRGEQFF.

The chain couples TRBV24-1 to TRBJ2-1; 7 bases are shared with TRBD1. Trimming cost V 3 bases and J 0 bases; bases outside gene matches: 4. Germline V gene data show CDR1 as KGHDR and CDR2 as SFDVKD. The CDR3 covers 16 residues. The CDR3 reads CATSDVSGGSYNEQFF. In DNA form, the CDR3 reads TGTGCCACCAGTGATGTTTCAGGGGGCTCCTACAATGAGCAGTTCTTC.

J is TRBJ1-4 and V is TRBV18; no firm D call. The V end was cut by 2 bases, the J end by 8 bases, with 9 bases between. This CDR3 region has 13 residues. CDR1 is KGHSH, CDR2 LQKENI, per germline. The CDR3 sequence: CASSPGLSEKLFF. Here the CDR3 DNA reads TGTGCCAGCTCACCAGGCCTTTCGGAAAAACTGTTTTTT.

The chain employs TRBV3-1 (or the pseudogene TRBV3-2) and TRBJ2-3; TRBD2 agrees at 15 bases. The V gene's germline CDR1 is LGHDT and CDR2 YNNKEL (reference sequence). Unmatched junction bases numbered 6, after V lost 4 bases and J lost 4 bases. This CDR3 region has 17 residues. The CDR3 DNA reads TGTGCCAGCAGCCGCCGGACTAGCGGGGGGGGCTCAGATACGCAGTATTTT. It yields the protein CASSRRTSGGGSDTQYF.

The chain couples TRBV19 to TRBJ1-1; TRBD1 aligns across 7 bases. Trimming removed 6 bases from V and 4 bases from J; junction bases left unmatched: 5. This CDR3 contains 13 residues. Germline V gene sequence: CDR1 LNHDA, CDR2 SQIVND (reference sequence). CDR3 sequence: CASSLTGSTEAFF. The CDR3 DNA reads as TGTGCCAGTAGCCTGACAGGGAGCACTGAAGCTTTCTTT.

V usage is TRBV6-1 and J usage is TRBJ2-5; D is ambiguous. Germline CDR1 is MNHNS and CDR2 is SASEGT. V lost 0 bases and J lost 5, with 4 bases in between. The CDR3 consists of 12 residues. The CDR3 DNA follows: TGTGCCAGCAGTGAAGCCGCGGAGACCCAGTACTTC. It specifies CASSEAAETQYF.

V is TRBV15 and J is TRBJ2-7, with 11 bases that match TRBD2. This CDR3 has 15 amino acids. Germline V gene lookup returns CDR1 LNHNV and CDR2 YYDKDF (reference sequence). The J segment lost 2 bases and the V segment lost 0 bases, leaving 0 bases of the junction unmatched. CDR3 nucleotides: TGTGCCACCAGCAGAGAGACTAGCGGGGCCTACGAGCAGTACTTC. It is translated as CATSRETSGAYEQYF.

This clone has just one count. The chain joins TRBV7-3 to TRBJ1-2; the D gene is possibly TRBD1 (5 bases). V lost 0 bases to trimming and J lost 8 bases, with 10 bases between them. Germline CDR1 and CDR2: SGHTA and FQGTGA. There are 13 residues in the CDR3. CDR3 residues: CASSLTGLGGYTF. CDR3 bases: TGTGCCAGCAGCTTAACGGGGCTGGGCGGCTACACCTTC.

This chain joins TRBV5-1 and TRBJ2-1; 7 nucleotides line up with TRBD2. In germline, CDR1 is SGHRS, CDR2 YFSETQ. The CDR3 covers 14 residues. J was trimmed by 4 bases and V by 5 bases; bases with no gene match: 6. The CDR3 loop is CASREGAGYNEQFF. Here the CDR3 DNA reads TGCGCCAGCAGGGAGGGAGCGGGGTACAATGAGCAGTTCTTC.

The chain couples TRBV12-5 to TRBJ1-2; D not resolved. The CDR3 length is 13 residues. Germline V gene data show CDR1 as LGHNT and CDR2 as FRNRAP. Here the CDR3 DNA reads TGTGTAGAGGGTTTCAGCCCTAACTATGGCTACACCTTC. This encodes CVEGFSPNYGYTF.

This clone was counted a few times. The chain couples TRBV29-1 to TRBJ1-3; D not resolved. CDR1 is SQVTM and CDR2 is ANQGSEA in the germline V gene. Trimming shortened V by 4 bases and J by 3 bases, and 13 bases separated the two germline ends. The CDR3 runs 14 residues. Here the CDR3 reads CSVGLGGFGNTIYF. In DNA form, the CDR3 reads TGCAGCGTTGGGCTTGGCGGCTTTGGAAACACCATATATTTT.

This chain links TRBV11-2 with TRBJ1-5, with D unresolved. The CDR3 has 13 amino acids. CDR1 and CDR2 from the germline V gene are SGHAT and FQNNGV. V shed 2 bases and J shed 5 bases, with 7 bases lying between them. The CDR3 region has the DNA TGTGCCAGCAGCTTATCTTCGGATCAGCCCCAGCATTTT. Protein sequence: CASSLSSDQPQHF.

The genes are TRBV2 and TRBJ1-2; TRBD1 matches 7 bases. J gave up 4 bases and V 4 bases, and 6 bases lay outside the gene matches. CDR3 length equals 14 residues. Germline CDR1 and CDR2: SNHLY and FYNNEI. CDR3 sequence: CASSALGGSYGYTF. The CDR3 DNA is TGTGCCAGCAGTGCCTTAGGGGGCAGCTATGGCTACACCTTC.

J is TRBJ2-7 and V is TRBV6-6; the match to TRBD2 covers 7 bases. V shed 10 bases and J 4 bases; nucleotides not matched to a gene: 13. The length of the CDR3 is 14 residues. Germline CDR1 is MNHNY and CDR2 is SVGAGI (reference sequence). CDR3 in amino acids: CATRLAGGGYEQYF. In DNA, the CDR3 is TGTGCCACCAGACTCGCCGGGGGAGGGTACGAGCAGTACTTC.

The V gene is TRBV11-2, the J gene TRBJ1-1, with a possible D match to TRBD1 (6 bases). CDR1 SGHAT and CDR2 FQNNGV come from the germline V gene. The V end was cut by 2 bases, the J end by 5 bases, with 12 bases between. The CDR3 length is 14 residues. CDR3 amino acids: CASSLRGSSTEAFF. DNA for the CDR3: TGTGCCAGCAGCTTAAGGGGGTCGTCGACTGAAGCTTTCTTT.

The J gene is TRBJ2-1, the V gene TRBV5-6; 7 bases map to TRBD1. Germline V gene sequence: CDR1 SGHDT, CDR2 YYEEEE. V lost 4 bases, J lost 8 bases, and 3 bases stayed unmatched. The CDR3 has 12 residues. CDR3 amino acids: CASSRDSDEQFF. The CDR3 DNA reads as TGTGCCAGCAGCCGGGACAGCGATGAGCAGTTCTTC.

The chain uses TRBV29-1 and TRBJ2-1, with 8 nucleotides matching TRBD2. This CDR3 comprises 15 residues. The trim removed 2 bases at V and 4 bases at J, leaving 7 bases unmatched. The germline gives CDR1 SQVTM, CDR2 ANQGSEA. The CDR3 reads CSVEKGGTSYNEQFF. For the CDR3, the DNA is TGCAGCGTTGAAAAGGGGGGGACTAGTTACAATGAGCAGTTCTTC.

The chain recombines TRBV5-1 with TRBJ2-1; D perhaps matches TRBD2 (6 bases). CDR3 length equals 13 residues. Germline V gene data show CDR1 as SGHRS and CDR2 as YFSETQ. The V end was cut by 4 bases, the J end by 8 bases, with 13 bases between. CDR3 sequence: CASSMGWGDEQFF. The CDR3 nucleotides are TGCGCCAGCAGCATGGGGTGGGGGGATGAGCAGTTCTTC. Drawing the rest from reference TRBV5-1 and TRBJ2-1, the complete variable domain is KAGVTQTPRYLIKTRGQQVTLSCSPISGHRSVSWYQQTPGQGLQFLFEYFSETQRNKGNFPGRFSGRQFSNSRSEMNVSTLELGDSALYLCASSMGWGDEQFFGPGTRLTVL.

This chain links TRBV12-3 or TRBV12-4 with TRBJ1-2; D is unclear. Trimming stripped 1 base from V and 3 bases from J, with 6 bases between. The CDR3 covers 13 residues. The chain's CDR3 is CASSLGEYYGYTF. DNA of the CDR3: TGTGCCAGCAGTTTAGGGGAGTACTATGGCTACACCTTC.

The CDR3 nucleotides read TGTGCCAGCAGTGACAGGGGTGGGAACACTGAAGCTTTCTTT. Its protein product is CASSDRGGNTEAFF. The gene calls are TRBV6-4 and TRBJ1-1; a weak D match, TRBD1 (5 bases). The CDR3 is made up of 14 amino acids. Trimming removed 2 bases from V and 1 base from J, with 8 bases in between. The germline CDR1 and CDR2 sequences are MRHNA and SNTAGT.

This rearrangement joins TRBV28 to TRBJ1-1; D is perhaps TRBD1 (6 bases). This CDR3 spans 18 amino acids. Germline V gives CDR1 MDHEN, CDR2 SYDVKM. Between the trimmed V and J ends, which lost 1 base and 4 bases, there was a span of 22 bases. The CDR3 nucleotides are TGTGCCAGCAGTTTATTAGGGTGGACAGACTTCGAGTTCACTGAAGCTTTCTTT. Its translation is CASSLLGWTDFEFTEAFF.

The chain employs TRBV7-9 and TRBJ2-7; D uncertain. V dropped 4 bases and J dropped 4 bases, with 8 bases sitting between them. The germline V gene encodes CDR1 SEHNR and CDR2 FQNEAQ (reference sequence). The CDR3 runs to 12 residues. The CDR3 region is CASSSSSYEQYF. In DNA, the CDR3 is TGTGCCAGCAGCTCCTCCTCGTACGAGCAGTACTTC.

V and J are TRBV9 and TRBJ1-6; 7 positions match TRBD1. The trim removed 2 bases at V and 8 bases at J, leaving 4 bases unmatched. This CDR3 is built from 14 residues. The germline CDR1 and CDR2 sequences are SGDLS and YYNGEE. DNA of the CDR3: TGTGCCAGCAGCGTGGGACAGTCGGATTCACCCCTCCACTTT. Its translation: CASSVGQSDSPLHF.